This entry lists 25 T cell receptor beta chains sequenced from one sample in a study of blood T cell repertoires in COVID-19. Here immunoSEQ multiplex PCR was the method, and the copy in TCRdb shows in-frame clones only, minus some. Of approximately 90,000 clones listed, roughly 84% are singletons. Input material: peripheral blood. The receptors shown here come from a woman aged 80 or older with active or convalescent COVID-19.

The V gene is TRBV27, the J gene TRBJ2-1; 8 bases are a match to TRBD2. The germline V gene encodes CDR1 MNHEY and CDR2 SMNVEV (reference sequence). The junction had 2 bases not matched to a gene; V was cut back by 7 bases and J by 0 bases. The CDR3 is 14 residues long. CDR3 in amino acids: CASIGLASYNEQFF. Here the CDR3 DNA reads TGTGCCAGCATCGGACTAGCCTCCTACAATGAGCAGTTCTTC.

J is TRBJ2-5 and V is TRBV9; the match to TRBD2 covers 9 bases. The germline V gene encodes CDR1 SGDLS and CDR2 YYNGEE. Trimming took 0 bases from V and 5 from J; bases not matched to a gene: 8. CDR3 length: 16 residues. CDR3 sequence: CASSVGGRGGFETQYF. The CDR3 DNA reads TGTGCCAGCAGCGTAGGAGGGCGGGGGGGCTTCGAGACCCAGTACTTC.

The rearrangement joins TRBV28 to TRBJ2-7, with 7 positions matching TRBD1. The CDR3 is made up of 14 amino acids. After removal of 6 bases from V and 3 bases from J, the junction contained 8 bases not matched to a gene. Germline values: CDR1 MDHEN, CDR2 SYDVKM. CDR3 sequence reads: CASSQTGFLYEQYF. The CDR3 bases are TGTGCCAGCAGCCAGACAGGGTTTCTCTACGAGCAGTACTTC.

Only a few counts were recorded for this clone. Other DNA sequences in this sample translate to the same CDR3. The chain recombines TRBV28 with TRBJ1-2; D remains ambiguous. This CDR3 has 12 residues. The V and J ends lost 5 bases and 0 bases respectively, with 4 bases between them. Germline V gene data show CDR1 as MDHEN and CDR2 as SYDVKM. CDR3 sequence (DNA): TGTGCCAGCAGTCAGGCTAACTATGGCTACACCTTC. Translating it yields CASSQANYGYTF.

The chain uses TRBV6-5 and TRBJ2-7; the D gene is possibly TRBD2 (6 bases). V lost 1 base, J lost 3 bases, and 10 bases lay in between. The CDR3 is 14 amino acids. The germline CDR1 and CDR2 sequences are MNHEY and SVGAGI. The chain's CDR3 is CASSYFRGYYEQYF. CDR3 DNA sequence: TGTGCCAGCAGTTACTTTCGGGGGTACTACGAGCAGTACTTC.

The CDR3 is CASSKGDRVGPDTQYF. CDR3 DNA sequence: TGTGCCAGCAGCAAAGGGGACAGGGTAGGCCCAGATACGCAGTATTTT. V usage is TRBV21-1 and J usage is TRBJ2-3; no DNA check was done on the table's D call, TRBD1. TRBV21-1 is given as a pseudogene. CDR3 size: 16 residues.

The CDR3 loop is CSVEFQGSEAFF. In DNA form, the CDR3 reads TGCAGCGTTGAGTTCCAGGGTAGTGAAGCTTTCTTT. The rearrangement uses TRBV29-1 and TRBJ1-1; D possibly corresponds to TRBD1 (5 bases). The CDR3 runs to 12 residues. Trimming took off 3 bases at V and 7 bases at J, with 12 bases between the two ends. In germline, CDR1 is SQVTM, CDR2 ANQGSEA.

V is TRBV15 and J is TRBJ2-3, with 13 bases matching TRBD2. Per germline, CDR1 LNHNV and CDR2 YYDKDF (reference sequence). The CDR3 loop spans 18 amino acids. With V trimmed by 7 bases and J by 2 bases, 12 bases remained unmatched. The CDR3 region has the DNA TGTGCCACCAACAAGCCCGGGACTAGCGGGGAGTTCACAGATACGCAGTATTTT. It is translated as CATNKPGTSGEFTDTQYF.

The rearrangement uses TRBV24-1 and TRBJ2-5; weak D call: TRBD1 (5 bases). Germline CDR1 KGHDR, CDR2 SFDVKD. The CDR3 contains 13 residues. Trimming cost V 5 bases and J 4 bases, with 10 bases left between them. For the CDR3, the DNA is TGTGCCACCAGTGCAGGGTCCCCAGAGACCCAGTACTTC. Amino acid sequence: CATSAGSPETQYF.

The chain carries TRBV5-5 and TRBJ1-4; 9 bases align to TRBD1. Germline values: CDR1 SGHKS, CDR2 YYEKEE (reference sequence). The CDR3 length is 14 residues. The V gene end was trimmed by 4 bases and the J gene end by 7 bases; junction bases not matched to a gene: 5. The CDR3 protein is CASSPQGAGEKLFF. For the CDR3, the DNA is TGTGCCAGCAGCCCACAGGGGGCGGGTGAAAAACTGTTTTTT.

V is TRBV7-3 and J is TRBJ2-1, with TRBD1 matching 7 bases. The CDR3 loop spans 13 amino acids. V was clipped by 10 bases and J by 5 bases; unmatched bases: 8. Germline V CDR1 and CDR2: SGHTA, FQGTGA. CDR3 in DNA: TGTGCCACAGGGGACAGCTTTAACAATGAGCAGTTCTTC. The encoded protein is CATGDSFNNEQFF.

CDR3 residues: CASSAERQNSNSPLHF. The CDR3 region has the DNA TGTGCCAGCAGTGCGGAAAGACAGAACTCTAATTCACCCCTCCACTTT. The chain combines TRBV2 with TRBJ1-6; maybe TRBD1 (5 bases). The CDR3 totals 16 residues. V lost 4 bases, J lost 6 bases, and 16 bases lay in between. Germline CDR1 and CDR2: SNHLY and FYNNEI.

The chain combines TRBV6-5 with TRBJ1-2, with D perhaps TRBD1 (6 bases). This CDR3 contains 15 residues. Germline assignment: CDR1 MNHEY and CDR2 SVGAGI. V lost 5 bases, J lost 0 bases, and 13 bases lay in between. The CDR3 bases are TGTGCCAGCAGTCTCCGGACAGATTCTAACTATGGCTACACCTTC. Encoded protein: CASSLRTDSNYGYTF.

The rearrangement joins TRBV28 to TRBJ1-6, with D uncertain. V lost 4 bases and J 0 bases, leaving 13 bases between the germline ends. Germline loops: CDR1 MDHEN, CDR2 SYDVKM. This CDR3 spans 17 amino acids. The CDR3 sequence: CASSSPLMSSYNSPLHF. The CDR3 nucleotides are TGTGCCAGCAGTTCCCCCTTAATGAGCTCCTATAATTCACCCCTCCACTTT.

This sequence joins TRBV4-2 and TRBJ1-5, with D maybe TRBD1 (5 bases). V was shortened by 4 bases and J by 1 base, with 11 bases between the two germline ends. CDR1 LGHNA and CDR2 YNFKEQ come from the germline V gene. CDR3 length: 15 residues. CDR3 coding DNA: TGTGCCAGCAGCCGGGCCAGGGAAAGCAATCAGCCCCAGCATTTT. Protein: CASSRARESNQPQHF.

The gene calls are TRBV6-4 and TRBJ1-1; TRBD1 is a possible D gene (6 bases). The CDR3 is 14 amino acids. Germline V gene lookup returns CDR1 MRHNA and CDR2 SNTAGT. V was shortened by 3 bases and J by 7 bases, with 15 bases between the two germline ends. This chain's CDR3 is CASSEKGEGGEAFF. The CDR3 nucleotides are TGTGCCAGCAGTGAGAAGGGTGAAGGGGGTGAAGCTTTCTTT.

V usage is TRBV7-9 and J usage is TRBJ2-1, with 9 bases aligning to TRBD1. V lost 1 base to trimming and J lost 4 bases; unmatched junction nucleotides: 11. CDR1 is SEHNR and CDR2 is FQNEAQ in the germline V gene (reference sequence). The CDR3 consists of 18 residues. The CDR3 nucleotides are TGTGCCAGCAGCTTAGACAGGGGGCGAGGGATTTTTTACAATGAGCAGTTCTTC. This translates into CASSLDRGRGIFYNEQFF.

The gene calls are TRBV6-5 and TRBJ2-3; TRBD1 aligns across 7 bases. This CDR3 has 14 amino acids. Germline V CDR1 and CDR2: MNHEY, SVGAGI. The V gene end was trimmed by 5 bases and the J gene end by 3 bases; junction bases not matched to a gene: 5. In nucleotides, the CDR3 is TGTGCCAGCAGTCAACGGGACAGAACAGATACGCAGTATTTT. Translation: CASSQRDRTDTQYF.

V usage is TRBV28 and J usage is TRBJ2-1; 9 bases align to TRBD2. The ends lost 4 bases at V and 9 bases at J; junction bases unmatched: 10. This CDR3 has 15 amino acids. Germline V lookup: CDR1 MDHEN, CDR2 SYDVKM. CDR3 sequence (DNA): TGTGCCAGCAGTTCTTCCAGCGGGAGGTTCTCTGAGCAGTTCTTC. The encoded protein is CASSSSSGRFSEQFF.

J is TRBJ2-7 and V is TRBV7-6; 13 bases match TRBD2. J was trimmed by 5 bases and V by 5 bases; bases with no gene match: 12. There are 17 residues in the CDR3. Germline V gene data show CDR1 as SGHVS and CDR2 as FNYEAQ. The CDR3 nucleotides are TGTGCCAGCAGCCCGCGACTAGCGGGGGGATCTAGACACGAGCAGTACTTC. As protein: CASSPRLAGGSRHEQYF. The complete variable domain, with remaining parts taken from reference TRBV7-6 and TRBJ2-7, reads GAGVSQSPRYKVTKRGQDVALRCDPISGHVSLYWYRQALGQGPEFLTYFNYEAQQDKSGLPNDRFSAERPEGSISTLTIQRTEQRDSAMYRCASSPRLAGGSRHEQYFGPGTRLTVT.

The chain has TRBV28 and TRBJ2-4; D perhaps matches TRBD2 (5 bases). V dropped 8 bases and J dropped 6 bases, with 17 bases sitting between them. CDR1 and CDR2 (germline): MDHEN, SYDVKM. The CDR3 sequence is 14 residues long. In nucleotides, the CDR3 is TGTGCCAGCTGTCCTTCGGGGTGGCGAAACATTCAGTACTTC. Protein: CASCPSGWRNIQYF.

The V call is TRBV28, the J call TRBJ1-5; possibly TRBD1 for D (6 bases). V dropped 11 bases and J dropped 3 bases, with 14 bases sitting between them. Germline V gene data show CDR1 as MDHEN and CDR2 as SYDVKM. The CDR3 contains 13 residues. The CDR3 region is CASQTGDNQPQHF. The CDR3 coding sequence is TGTGCCTCCCAGACAGGCGACAATCAGCCCCAGCATTTT.

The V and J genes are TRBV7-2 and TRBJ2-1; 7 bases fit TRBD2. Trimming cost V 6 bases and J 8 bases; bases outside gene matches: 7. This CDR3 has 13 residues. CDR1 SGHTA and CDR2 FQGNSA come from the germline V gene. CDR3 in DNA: TGTGCCAGCAGTTATAAGGCGGGGGATGAGCAGTTCTTC. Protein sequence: CASSYKAGDEQFF.

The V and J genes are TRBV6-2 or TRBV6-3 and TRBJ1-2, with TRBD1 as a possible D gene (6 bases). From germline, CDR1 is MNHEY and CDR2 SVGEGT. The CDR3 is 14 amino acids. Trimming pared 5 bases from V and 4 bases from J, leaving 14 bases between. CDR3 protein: CASSPGQWSYGYTF. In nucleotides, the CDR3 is TGTGCCAGCAGTCCGGGACAATGGTCCTATGGCTACACCTTC.

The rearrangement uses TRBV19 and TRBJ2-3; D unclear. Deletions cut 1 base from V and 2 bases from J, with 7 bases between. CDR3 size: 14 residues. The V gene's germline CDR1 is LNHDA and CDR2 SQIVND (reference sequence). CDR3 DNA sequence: TGTGCCAGTAGTATAGGAGATCCCACAGATACGCAGTATTTT. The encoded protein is CASSIGDPTDTQYF.